The sequence of this TCR beta chain was determined in a study of blood T cell repertoires in COVID-19. Overall study: The cDNA or gDNA used as material had been derived from T cells, B-cell-depleted T cells, or PBMCs.

In the authors' workflow: For nucleated cells, counts were estimated from reference gene primer amplification. TCRdb's table, derived via immunoSEQ multiplex PCR, lists solely in-frame clones and lacks some. D and trimming were read from the DNA, whereas the V and J calls and clone size are those reported in that table. The top ten hold more than 1.1% of the sample, which has 250,000 to 350,000 clones, around 85% seen once. This TCR was sampled from a human donor with COVID-19, enrolled during active disease. The donor label of this sample is uncertain. The sample comprised peripheral blood.

CDR3 sequence (DNA): TGTGCCAGCTCACAACTCGACAGGTCCCGGGGTGGCTACACCTTC. It yields the protein CASSQLDRSRGGYTF. V is TRBV18 and J is TRBJ1-2; D is perhaps TRBD1 (6 bases). CDR1 and CDR2 from the germline V gene are KGHSH and LQKENI. CDR3 size: 15 residues. Trimming took 4 bases from V and 7 from J, leaving 19 bases between them.